This passage covers 17 T cell receptor beta chains from one sample sequenced in a study of blood T cells in healthy people across ages. A sample-barcoded 5' primer and a J-beta primer mix were used in a second PCR of roughly 7 to 11 cycles. TCRdb fed the 5' RACE reads into MiXCR, producing one record per CDR3 protein. The sample has hundreds of thousands of distinct CDR3 sequences, around 20% seen once. Source material: blood. These receptors all stem from a man in his sixties or seventies in good health.

The rearrangement links TRBV28 to TRBJ2-7, with TRBD1 identical over 7 bases. Near its end, the DNA agrees better with TRBJ2-5, so the J call may be wrong. CDR1 is MDHEN, CDR2 SYDVKM, per germline. The CDR3 loop spans 12 amino acids. The CDR3 protein is CASKDRVETQYF. DNA of the CDR3: TGTGCCAGCAAAGACAGGGTGGAGACCCAGTACTTC.

This chain uses TRBV29-1 with TRBJ2-6; D perhaps matches TRBD2 (5 bases). The CDR3 covers 14 residues. Germline CDR1 reads SQVTM; CDR2 reads ANQGSEA. Trimming pared 5 bases from V and 3 bases from J, leaving 11 bases between. The CDR3 reads CSVYDYYGANVLTF. The CDR3 nucleotides are TGCAGCGTTTATGACTATTATGGGGCCAACGTCCTGACTTTC.

The J gene is TRBJ2-1, the V gene TRBV20-1; TRBD2 aligns across 8 bases. The CDR3 extends over 14 amino acids. Germline V gene lookup returns CDR1 DFQATT and CDR2 SNEGSKA (reference sequence). V was pared by 3 bases and J by 7 bases, with 8 bases of the junction left unmatched. The CDR3 DNA reads TGCAGTGCTAGTGGCAGCGGGAGAAGGAATGAGCAGTTCTTC. Translating it yields CSASGSGRRNEQFF.

This clonotype has only a few counts. The chain links TRBV7-3 to TRBJ2-2; 8 bases align to TRBD1. CDR1 SGHTA and CDR2 FQGTGA come from the germline V gene. The V segment lost 0 bases and the J segment 3 bases; nucleotides outside the gene matches: 3. The CDR3 extends over 16 amino acids. CDR3 DNA sequence: TGTGCCAGCAGCTTAACGGGACAGGTTCACACCGGGGAGCTGTTTTTT. Translated, it gives CASSLTGQVHTGELFF.

This clonotype has only a few counts. The chain uses TRBV20-1 and TRBJ2-7; D is uncertain. This CDR3 region has 11 residues. V was cut by 3 bases and J by 4 bases, with 7 bases left in between. Germline CDR1 and CDR2: DFQATT and SNEGSKA (reference sequence). CDR3 in amino acids: CSASDGYEQYF. The CDR3 bases are TGCAGTGCTAGCGACGGGTACGAGCAGTACTTC.

This clonotype was seen a few times. This chain links TRBV20-1 with TRBJ1-4; TRBD1 is a possible D gene (5 bases). Germline-derived CDR1 and CDR2 are DFQATT and SNEGSKA (reference sequence). V lost 6 bases and J 8 bases, leaving 19 bases between the germline ends. This CDR3 is built from 14 residues. CDR3 sequence reads: CSASRQTVGEKLFF. The DNA for the CDR3 is TGCAGTGCAAGTAGACAGACCGTTGGAGAAAAACTGTTTTTT.

This clonotype was observed at least ten times. CDR3 in DNA: TGTGCCAGCAGTTATCTTCAAGAGACCCAGTACTTC. Residues: CASSYLQETQYF. The chain links TRBV6-6 to TRBJ2-5; unclear D gene. The CDR3 has 12 residues. V was cut by 3 bases and J by 2 bases, with 4 bases left in between. The germline gives CDR1 MNHNY, CDR2 SVGAGI (reference sequence).

The chain couples TRBV6-5 to TRBJ2-1; 10 bases match TRBD2. In germline, CDR1 is MNHEY, CDR2 SVGAGI. This CDR3 comprises 15 residues. V shed 0 bases and J 8 bases; nucleotides not matched to a gene: 4. CDR3 DNA: TGTGCCAGCAGTTACTCTAGCGGGGGGTGGGATGAGCAGTTCTTC. Its translation: CASSYSSGGWDEQFF.

To note about this clonotype: One end of the junction is discordant with germline, which a read error may explain. The chain combines TRBV28 with TRBJ1-4; 9 positions agree with TRBD1. CDR1 is MDHEN and CDR2 is SYDVKM in the germline V gene. The CDR3 spans 16 residues. The chain's CDR3 is CVSSLSGQGRDEKLFF. The CDR3 nucleotides read TGTGTCAGCAGTTTATCCGGACAGGGGAGGGATGAAAAACTGTTTTTT. Looking up the rest from reference TRBV28 and TRBJ1-4 gives the full variable domain: DVKVTQSSRYLVKRTGEKVFLECVQDMDHENMFWYRQDPGLGLRLIYFSYDVKMKEKGDIPEGYSVSREKKERFSLILESASTNQTSMYLCVSSLSGQGRDEKLFFGSGTQLSVL.

This clonotype has ten or more counts. The J gene is TRBJ1-5, the V gene TRBV6-6, with a weak D call TRBD1 (6 bases). The CDR3 contains 14 residues. The V gene's germline CDR1 is MNHNY and CDR2 SVGAGI (reference sequence). With 8 bases removed from V and 2 bases from J, the gap between germline ends came to 13 bases. This chain's CDR3 is CASGSGAGNQPQHF. Here the CDR3 DNA reads TGTGCCAGCGGATCAGGGGCAGGCAATCAGCCCCAGCATTTT.

As to this clonotype: Compared with germline, one end of the junction differs, possibly owing to a read error. The V and J genes are TRBV20-1 and TRBJ2-6; perhaps TRBD1 as D (5 bases). This CDR3 has 13 amino acids. The germline CDR1 and CDR2 sequences are DFQATT and SNEGSKA (reference sequence). DNA of the CDR3: TGCAGTGGCCGGAGCTCTGGGGCCGACGTCCTGACTTTC. Protein: CSGRSSGADVLTF.

In nucleotides, the CDR3 is TGCGCCAGCAGCTTGGGGGGGAGTCGAGATGAGCAGTTCTTC. Its translation: CASSLGGSRDEQFF. This chain connects TRBV5-1 to TRBJ2-1; D assignment may be TRBD1 or TRBD2 (5 bases each). The germline gives CDR1 SGHRS, CDR2 YFSETQ. Trimming took 0 bases from V and 8 from J, leaving 12 bases between them. The length of the CDR3 is 14 residues.

This clonotype was found a few times. This sequence joins TRBV20-1 and TRBJ2-5, with 8 bases identical to TRBD2. The J segment lost 7 bases and the V segment lost 6 bases, leaving 16 bases of the junction unmatched. CDR3 length: 15 residues. Per germline, CDR1 DFQATT and CDR2 SNEGSKA (reference sequence). The CDR3 DNA sequence: TGCAGTGCCCCCCGGGCTAGCGGGTATGGCGGGACCCAGTACTTC. Protein product: CSAPRASGYGGTQYF.

This clonotype showed up many times. V usage is TRBV30 and J usage is TRBJ2-5; D is ambiguous. V was shortened by 2 bases and J by 0 bases, with 10 bases between the two germline ends. CDR3 size: 14 residues. The germline V gene encodes CDR1 GTSNPN and CDR2 SVGIG (reference sequence). CDR3 sequence reads: CAWSLRRYQETQYF. The CDR3 DNA is TGTGCCTGGAGTCTCAGAAGGTACCAAGAGACCCAGTACTTC.

This clonotype has only a few counts. V and J are TRBV6-6 and TRBJ2-2; no clear D gene. The germline CDR1 and CDR2 sequences are MNHNY and SVGAGI (reference sequence). This CDR3 is built from 14 residues. Trimming took off 2 bases at V and 2 bases at J, with 6 bases between the two ends. Here the CDR3 DNA reads TGTGCCAGCAGTTACAATGGAAACACCGGGGAGCTGTTTTTT. Its translation: CASSYNGNTGELFF.

This clonotype was counted between two and nine times. V usage is TRBV7-3 and J usage is TRBJ2-1; 14 bases are shared with TRBD2. Germline trimming cut 5 bases from V and 6 bases from J; bases unmatched to any gene: 18. Per the germline V gene, CDR1 is SGHTA and CDR2 is FQGTGA. The CDR3 runs 20 residues. The chain's CDR3 is CASSELPGTSGSHISNEQFF. CDR3 DNA: TGTGCCAGCAGCGAGTTACCCGGGACTAGCGGGAGCCACATCAGCAATGAGCAGTTCTTC. Full variable domain (outside the CDR3, taken from reference TRBV7-3 and TRBJ2-1): GAGVSQTPSNKVTEKGKYVELRCDPISGHTALYWYRQSLGQGPEFLIYFQGTGAADDSGLPNDRFFAVRPEGSVSTLKIQRTERGDSAVYLCASSELPGTSGSHISNEQFFGPGTRLTVL.

This chain uses TRBV3-1 with TRBJ2-7; no reliable D call. Per the germline V gene, CDR1 is LGHDT and CDR2 is YNNKEL (reference sequence). Between the trimmed V and J ends, which lost 5 bases and 7 bases, there was a span of 18 bases. This CDR3 is 14 amino acids long. The DNA for the CDR3 is TGTGCCAGCAGCGTCGACACGTCTTGGCGAGAGCAGTACTTC. Translation: CASSVDTSWREQYF.